The rows below give T cell receptor beta chains drawn from one sample of a study of T cell responses to AZD1222 COVID-19 vaccine. Assay: immunoSEQ multiplex PCR; the TCRdb copy retains only in-frame clones and omits some. The repertoire holds 110,000 to 150,000 clones, with roughly 93% as singletons. The sample was peripheral blood, taken 28 days after the second AZD1222 dose. The receptors originated from an adult who received the AZD1222 COVID-19 vaccine. CDR3s include the opening cysteine and the closing phenylalanine or tryptophan. The D gene is left open where the match is weak. For some rows the clone size is stated as once, few or many, or as a class when expanded; others skip it.

d_call,j_call,clone_size,v_call,cdr3_nt,cdr3_aa
.,TRBJ1-2,few,TRBV14,TGTGCCAGCAGCCGGGATTACAGGTCGTTCTACACCTTC,CASSRDYRSFYTF
.,TRBJ1-3,.,TRBV6-6,TGTGCCAGCAGTAATCGCCGGGGGTCTTCTGGAAACACCATATATTTT,CASSNRRGSSGNTIYF
.,TRBJ1-1,few,TRBV7-9,TGTGCCAGCAGCTTAGTGGAGGGCACTGAAGCTTTCTTT,CASSLVEGTEAFF
.,TRBJ1-1,.,TRBV12-3/TRBV12-4,TGTGCCAGCAGCCGTGGAACTGAAGCTTTCTTT,CASSRGTEAFF
.,TRBJ1-4,few,TRBV19,TGTGCCAGTAGTATCCGCAGACAGGTTACTAATGAAAAACTGTTTTTT,CASSIRRQVTNEKLFF
.,TRBJ1-1,.,TRBV2,TGTGCCAGTAGACAGGTTAATGAAGCTTTCTTT,CASRQVNEAFF
.,TRBJ2-1,.,TRBV13,TGTGCCAGCAGCTCCGGACGCGAGCAGTTCTTC,CASSSGREQFF
.,TRBJ2-7,.,TRBV9,TGTGCCAGCAGCGTAGGAGGCAGGGCCTACGAGCAGTACTTC,CASSVGGRAYEQYF
.,TRBJ2-5,.,TRBV12-5,TGTGCTAGTGGTTTGGTTCGACGGGAGATCGAGGAGACCCAGTACTTC,CASGLVRREIEETQYF
.,TRBJ2-7,.,TRBV10-1,TGCGCCAGCAGTGATTTCTCCAAGACCTACGTCTCAGAGCAGTACTTC,CASSDFSKTYVSEQYF
TRBD1,TRBJ1-1,.,TRBV7-9,TGTGCCAGCAGCTTAGGACAGGGACTAAGGAACACTGAAGCTTTCTTT,CASSLGQGLRNTEAFF
TRBD1,TRBJ1-2,.,TRBV27,TGTGCCAGCAGTTTATCGGAGGGGGCCTATGGCTACACCTTC,CASSLSEGAYGYTF
TRBD2,TRBJ2-3,.,TRBV7-9,TGTGCCAGCAGCTCCCGGACTAGCGGGGGAGCAGATACGCAGTATTTT,CASSSRTSGGADTQYF
TRBD2,TRBJ2-1,.,TRBV7-2,TGTGCCAGCAGCTTAGTCCCAGCGGGATCCTACAATGAGCAGTTCTTC,CASSLVPAGSYNEQFF
.,TRBJ1-1,.,TRBV6-1,TGTGCCAGCAGTGAAGCGCTCGTCTGGGCAAACACTGAAGCTTTCTTT,CASSEALVWANTEAFF
TRBD1,TRBJ1-1,.,TRBV5-1,TGCGCCAGCAGCTTGGCCGGGGGACAGGGGGCTGAAGCTTTCTTT,CASSLAGGQGAEAFF